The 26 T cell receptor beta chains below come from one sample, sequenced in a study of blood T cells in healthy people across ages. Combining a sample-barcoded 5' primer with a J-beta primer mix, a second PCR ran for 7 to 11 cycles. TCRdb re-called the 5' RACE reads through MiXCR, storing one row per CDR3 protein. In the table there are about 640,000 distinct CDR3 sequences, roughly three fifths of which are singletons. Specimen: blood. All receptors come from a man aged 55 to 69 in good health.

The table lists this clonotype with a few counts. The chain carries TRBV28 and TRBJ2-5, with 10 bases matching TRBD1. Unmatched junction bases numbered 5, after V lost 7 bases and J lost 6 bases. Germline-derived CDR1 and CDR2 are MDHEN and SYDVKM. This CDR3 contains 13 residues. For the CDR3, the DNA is TGTGCCAGCACGGGACAGGGGAGAAAGACCCAGTACTTC. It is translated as CASTGQGRKTQYF.

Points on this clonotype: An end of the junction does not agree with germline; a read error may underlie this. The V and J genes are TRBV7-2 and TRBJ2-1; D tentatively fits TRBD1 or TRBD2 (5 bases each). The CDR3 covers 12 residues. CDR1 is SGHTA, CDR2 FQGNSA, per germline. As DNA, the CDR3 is TGTGACAGCACCAGGGACGCATATGAGCAGTTCTTC. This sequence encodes CDSTRDAYEQFF. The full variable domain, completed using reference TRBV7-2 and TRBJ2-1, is GAGVSQSPSNKVTEKGKDVELRCDPISGHTALYWYRQSLGQGLEFLIYFQGNSAPDKSGLPSDRFSAERTGGSVSTLTIQRTQQEDSAVYLCDSTRDAYEQFFGPGTRLTVL.

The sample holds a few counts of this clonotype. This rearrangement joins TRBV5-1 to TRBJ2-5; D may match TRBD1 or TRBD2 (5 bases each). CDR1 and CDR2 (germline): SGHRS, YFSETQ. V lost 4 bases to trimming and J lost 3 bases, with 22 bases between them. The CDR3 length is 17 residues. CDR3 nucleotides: TGCGCCAGCAGCCCACTCCGGGACCTCCTGACTGAAGAGACCCAGTACTTC. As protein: CASSPLRDLLTEETQYF.

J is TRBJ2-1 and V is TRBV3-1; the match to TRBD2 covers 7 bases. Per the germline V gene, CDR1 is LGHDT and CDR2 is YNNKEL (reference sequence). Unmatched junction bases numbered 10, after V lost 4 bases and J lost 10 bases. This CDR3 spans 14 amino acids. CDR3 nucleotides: TGTGCCAGCAGCCCCAGCGGGATTACAATGGAGCAGTTCTTC. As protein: CASSPSGITMEQFF.

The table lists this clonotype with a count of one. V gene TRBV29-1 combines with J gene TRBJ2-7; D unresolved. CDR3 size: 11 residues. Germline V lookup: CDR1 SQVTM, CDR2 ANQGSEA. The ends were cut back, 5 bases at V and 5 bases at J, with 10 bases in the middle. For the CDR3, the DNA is TGCAGCGTTTATAAATGGAACGAGCAGTACTTC. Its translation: CSVYKWNEQYF.

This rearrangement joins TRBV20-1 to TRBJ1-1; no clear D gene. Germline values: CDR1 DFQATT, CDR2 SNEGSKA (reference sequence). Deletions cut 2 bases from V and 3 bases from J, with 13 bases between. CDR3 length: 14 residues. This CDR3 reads CSARTGQFDTEAFF. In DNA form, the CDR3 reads TGCAGTGCTAGAACCGGGCAGTTTGACACTGAAGCTTTCTTT.

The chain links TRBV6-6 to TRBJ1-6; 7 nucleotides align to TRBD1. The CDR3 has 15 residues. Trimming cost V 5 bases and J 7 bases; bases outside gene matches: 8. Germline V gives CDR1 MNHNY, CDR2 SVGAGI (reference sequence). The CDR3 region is CASSQGQAANSPLHF. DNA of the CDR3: TGTGCCAGCAGTCAAGGACAGGCAGCCAATTCACCCCTCCACTTT.

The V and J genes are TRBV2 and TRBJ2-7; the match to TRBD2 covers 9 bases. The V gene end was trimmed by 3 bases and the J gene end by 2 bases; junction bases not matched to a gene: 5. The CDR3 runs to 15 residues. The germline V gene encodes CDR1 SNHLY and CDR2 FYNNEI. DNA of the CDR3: TGTGCCAGCAGTGACCCGACTAGCGGAGCCTACGAGCAGTACTTC. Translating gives CASSDPTSGAYEQYF.

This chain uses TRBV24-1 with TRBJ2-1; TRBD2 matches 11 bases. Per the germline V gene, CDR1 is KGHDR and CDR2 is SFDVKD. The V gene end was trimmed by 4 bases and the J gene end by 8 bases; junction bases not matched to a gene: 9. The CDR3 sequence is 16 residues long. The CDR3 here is CATSESLAGGPDEQFF. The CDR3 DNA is TGTGCCACCAGTGAAAGTCTAGCGGGGGGCCCCGATGAGCAGTTCTTC.

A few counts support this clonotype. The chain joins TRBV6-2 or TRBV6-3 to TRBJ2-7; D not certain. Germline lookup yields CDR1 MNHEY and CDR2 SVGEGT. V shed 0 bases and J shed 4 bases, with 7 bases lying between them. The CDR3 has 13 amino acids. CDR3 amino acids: CASSYSSVYEQYF. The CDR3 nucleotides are TGTGCCAGCAGTTACTCGAGCGTGTACGAGCAGTACTTC.

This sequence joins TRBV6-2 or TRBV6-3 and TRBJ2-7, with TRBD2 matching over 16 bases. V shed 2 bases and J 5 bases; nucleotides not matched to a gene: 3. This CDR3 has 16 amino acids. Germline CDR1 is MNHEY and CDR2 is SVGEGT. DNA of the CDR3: TGTGCCAGCAGTTACGGGACTAGCGGGGGGGCCGACGAGCAGTACTTC. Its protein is CASSYGTSGGADEQYF.

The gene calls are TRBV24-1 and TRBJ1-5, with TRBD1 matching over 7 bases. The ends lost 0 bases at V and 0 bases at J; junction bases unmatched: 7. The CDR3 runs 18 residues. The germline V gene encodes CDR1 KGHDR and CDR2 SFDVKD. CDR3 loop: CATSDLLQGGDSNQPQHF. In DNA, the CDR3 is TGTGCCACCAGTGATTTGCTCCAGGGGGGAGATAGCAATCAGCCCCAGCATTTT.

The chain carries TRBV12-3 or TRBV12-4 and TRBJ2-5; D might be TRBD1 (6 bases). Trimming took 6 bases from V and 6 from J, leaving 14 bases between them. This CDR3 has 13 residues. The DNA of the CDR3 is TGTGCCAGCAGGGACCGGTGGGGGCAGACCCAGTACTTC. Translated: CASRDRWGQTQYF.

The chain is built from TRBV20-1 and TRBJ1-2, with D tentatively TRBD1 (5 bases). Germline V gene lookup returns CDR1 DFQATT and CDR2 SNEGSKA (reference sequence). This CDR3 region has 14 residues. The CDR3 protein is CRPQGGDLNYGYTF. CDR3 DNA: TGCAGGCCTCAGGGAGGAGACTTAAACTATGGCTACACCTTC.

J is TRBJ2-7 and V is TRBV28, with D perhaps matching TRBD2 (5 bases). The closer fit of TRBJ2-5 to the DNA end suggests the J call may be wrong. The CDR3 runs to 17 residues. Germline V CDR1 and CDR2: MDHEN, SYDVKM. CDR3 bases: TGTGCCAGCAGCCCTCCCCAAGGGTTAGTAGCGAGCGAGACCCAGTACTTC. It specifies CASSPPQGLVASETQYF.

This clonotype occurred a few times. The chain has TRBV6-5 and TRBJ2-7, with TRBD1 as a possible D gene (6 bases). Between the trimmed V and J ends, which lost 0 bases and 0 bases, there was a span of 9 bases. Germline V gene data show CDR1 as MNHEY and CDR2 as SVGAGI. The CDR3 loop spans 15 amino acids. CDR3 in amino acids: CASSYSGAGSYEQYF. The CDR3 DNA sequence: TGTGCCAGCAGTTACTCGGGGGCGGGCTCCTACGAGCAGTACTTC.

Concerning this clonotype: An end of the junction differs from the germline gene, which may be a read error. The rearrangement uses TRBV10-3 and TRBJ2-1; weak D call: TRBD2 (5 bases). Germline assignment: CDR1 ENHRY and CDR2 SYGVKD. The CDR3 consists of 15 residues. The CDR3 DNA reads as TGTACCATCGGAACCAGCGGTAGCTCCTACAATGAGCAGTTCTTC. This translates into CTIGTSGSSYNEQFF.

The CDR3 region is CASSLDRVFGRENTEAFF. The CDR3 DNA reads as TGTGCCAGCAGCTTAGATCGGGTATTTGGCAGGGAGAACACTGAAGCTTTCTTT. V usage is TRBV11-2 and J usage is TRBJ1-1, with D possibly matching TRBD1 (5 bases). CDR3 length: 18 residues. Germline lookup yields CDR1 SGHAT and CDR2 FQNNGV. V lost 0 bases and J 1 base, leaving 18 bases between the germline ends.

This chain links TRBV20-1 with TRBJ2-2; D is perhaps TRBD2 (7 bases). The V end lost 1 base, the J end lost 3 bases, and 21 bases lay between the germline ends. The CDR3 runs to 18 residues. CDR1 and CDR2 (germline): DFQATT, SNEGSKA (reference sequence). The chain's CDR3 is CSARGSRRGPLYTGELFF. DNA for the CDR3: TGCAGTGCTAGAGGGAGTAGGCGGGGGCCCTTATACACCGGGGAGCTGTTTTTT.

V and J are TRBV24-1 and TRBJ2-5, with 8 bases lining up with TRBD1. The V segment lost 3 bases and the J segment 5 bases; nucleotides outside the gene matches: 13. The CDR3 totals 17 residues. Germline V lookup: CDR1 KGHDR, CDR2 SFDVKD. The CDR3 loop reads CATSDPRQGRYDETQYF. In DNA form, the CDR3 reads TGTGCCACCAGTGATCCCCGACAGGGGAGGTATGATGAGACCCAGTACTTC.

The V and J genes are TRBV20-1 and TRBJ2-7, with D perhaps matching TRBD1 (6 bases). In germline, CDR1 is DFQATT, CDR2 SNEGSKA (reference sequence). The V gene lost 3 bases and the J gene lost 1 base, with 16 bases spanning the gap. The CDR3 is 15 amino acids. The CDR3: CSARRQADPSYEQYF. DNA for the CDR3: TGCAGTGCTAGGCGACAGGCTGACCCTTCCTACGAGCAGTACTTC.

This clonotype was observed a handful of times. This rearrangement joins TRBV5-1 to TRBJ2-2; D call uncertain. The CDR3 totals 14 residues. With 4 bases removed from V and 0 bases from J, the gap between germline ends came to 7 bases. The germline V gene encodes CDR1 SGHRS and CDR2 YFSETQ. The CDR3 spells CASSPPTNTGELFF. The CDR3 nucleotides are TGCGCCAGCAGCCCCCCTACGAACACCGGGGAGCTGTTTTTT.

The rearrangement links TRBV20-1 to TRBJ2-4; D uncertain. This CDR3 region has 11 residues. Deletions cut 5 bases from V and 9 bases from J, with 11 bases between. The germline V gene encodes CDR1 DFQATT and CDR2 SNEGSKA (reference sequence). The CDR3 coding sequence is TGCAGTGCTTCGTACTCCACCATTCAGTACTTC. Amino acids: CSASYSTIQYF.

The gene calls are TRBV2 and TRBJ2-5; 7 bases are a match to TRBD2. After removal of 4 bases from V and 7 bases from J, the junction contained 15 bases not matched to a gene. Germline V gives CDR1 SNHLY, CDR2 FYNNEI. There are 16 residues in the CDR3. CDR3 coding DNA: TGTGCCAGCAGTGCACATATAGCGGGCATCCAGGGGACCCAGTACTTC. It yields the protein CASSAHIAGIQGTQYF.

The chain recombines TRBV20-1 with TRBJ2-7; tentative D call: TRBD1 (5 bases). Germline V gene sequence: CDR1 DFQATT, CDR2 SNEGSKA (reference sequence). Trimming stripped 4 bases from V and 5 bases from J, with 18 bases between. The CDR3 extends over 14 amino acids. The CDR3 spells CSAKGLRNNHEQYF. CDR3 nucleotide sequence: TGCAGTGCTAAGGGGCTACGAAACAACCACGAGCAGTACTTC.

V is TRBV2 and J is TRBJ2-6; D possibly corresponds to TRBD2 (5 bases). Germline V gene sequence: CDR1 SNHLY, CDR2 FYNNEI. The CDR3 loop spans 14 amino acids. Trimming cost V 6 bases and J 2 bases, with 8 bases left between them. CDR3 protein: CASSGVAGANVLTF. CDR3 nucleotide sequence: TGTGCCAGCAGCGGGGTAGCTGGGGCCAACGTCCTGACTTTC.